Each of the 5 T cell receptor beta chains below was sequenced from the same sample in a study of blood T cells in healthy people across ages. Using a J-beta primer mix together with a sample-barcoded 5' primer, a second PCR was run for roughly 6 to 12 cycles. One entry per CDR3 protein results from TCRdb running MiXCR on the 5' RACE reads. The sample consists of fewer than 950,000 distinct CDR3 sequences, about 55% of them appearing once. Sequencing used blood. The receptors originated from an elderly man in good health.

The chain uses TRBV20-1 and TRBJ2-7, with 10 bases identical to TRBD2. The CDR3 covers 15 residues. Germline-derived CDR1 and CDR2 are DFQATT and SNEGSKA (reference sequence). J gave up 7 bases and V 6 bases, and 15 bases lay outside the gene matches. CDR3 bases: TGCAGTGCGCGCGACCTAGCGGGAGTCTACAATGAGCAGTACTTC. Amino acids: CSARDLAGVYNEQYF.

This clonotype was detected only a few times. V gene TRBV11-2 combines with J gene TRBJ2-5; D is perhaps TRBD1 or TRBD2 (8 bases each). CDR1 is SGHAT and CDR2 is FQNNGV in the germline V gene. This CDR3 has 18 residues. The V and J ends lost 2 bases and 5 bases respectively, with 24 bases between them. Here the CDR3 DNA reads TGTGCCAGCAGCTTAAGAGCGGGAGTACCCACAGGGGGGGAGACCCAGTACTTC. Its protein is CASSLRAGVPTGGETQYF.

This clonotype was seen only once. The chain joins TRBV10-3 to TRBJ2-2; D gene ambiguous. The CDR3 is made up of 16 amino acids. In germline, CDR1 is ENHRY, CDR2 SYGVKD. V lost 0 bases and J 6 bases, leaving 14 bases between the germline ends. CDR3 protein: CAISESTAGSSGELFF. The CDR3 nucleotides are TGTGCCATCAGTGAGTCGACCGCAGGTTCCTCCGGGGAGCTGTTTTTT.

This rearrangement joins TRBV6-2 or TRBV6-3 to TRBJ2-7; D unclear. The CDR3 sequence is 14 residues long. The V gene's germline CDR1 is MNHEY and CDR2 SVGEGT. Trimming pared 2 bases from V and 3 bases from J, leaving 11 bases between. CDR3 sequence: CASSYPADNYEQYF. The CDR3, as DNA: TGTGCCAGCAGTTACCCAGCCGATAACTACGAGCAGTACTTC.

Written as DNA, the CDR3 is TGTGCCAGCAGTCCCCGGTCGGCCGGGCACAGATACGCGTATTTT. Protein: CASSPRSAGHRYAYF. V usage is TRBV27 and J usage is TRBJ2-3, with no clear D. The CDR3 spans 15 residues. Trimming shortened V by 5 bases and J by 14 bases, and 26 bases separated the two germline ends. Germline values: CDR1 MNHEY, CDR2 SMNVEV (reference sequence).